This T cell receptor beta chain emerged from a study of early T cells in non-severe SARS-CoV-2 infection. Deletions cut 3 bases from V and 10 bases from J, with 7 bases between. The V gene's germline CDR1 is ENHRY and CDR2 SYGVKD. There are 11 residues in the CDR3. TCRdb used MiXCR to reprocess the 5' RACE reads, holding one entry per CDR3 protein. The top ten hold about 4.2% of the sample, which has approximately 50,000 distinct CDR3 sequences, 8% to 9% seen once. This clonotype appeared many times. V is TRBV10-3 and J is TRBJ2-1, with unresolved D. The material sequenced was whole blood. The TCR was taken from an adult who was a healthcare worker with PCR-confirmed SARS-CoV-2 infection or an uninfected control (not recorded which). CDR3 DNA sequence: TGTGCCATCAGTGACGGCACAGAGCAGTTCTTC. It codes for CAISDGTEQFF.